This is a list of T cell receptor beta chains from one sample in a study of metastatic and nonmetastatic thyroid tumors. Via MiXCR, TCRdb re-called the PCR reads. The sample lists 40,000 or so clones, 40% to 55% occurring once. Sequenced sample: tumor tissue. These TCRs come from a male donor with papillary thyroid cancer or a benign thyroid nodule (not recorded which). Some clones in this sample may be carry-over from other donors' samples. CDR3s include the opening cysteine and the closing phenylalanine or tryptophan. A D gene is named only where the DNA matches it firmly. Size values are once, few and many counts, or a class for expanded clones, and some rows have none.

>TRBV24-1|TRBD2|.|TRBJ2-3
CATSDPSGGTDTQYF
TGTGCCACCAGTGATCCTAGCGGGGGCACAGATACGCAGTATTTT
>TRBV7-8|.|.|TRBJ2-3
CASSLSVNTDTQYF
TGTGCCAGCAGCTTATCGGTGAACACAGATACGCAGTATTTT
>TRBV4-1|TRBD1|few|TRBJ1-1
CASTLDRAGTEAFF
TGCGCCAGCACTCTAGACAGGGCCGGCACTGAAGCTTTCTTT
>TRBV19|.|.|TRBJ1-6
CASSTTKSPLHF
TGTGCCAGTAGCACCACTAAATCACCCCTCCACTTT
>TRBV30|TRBD2|.|TRBJ2-7
CAWSRLADVYEQYF
TGTGCCTGGAGTCGTCTAGCGGACGTCTACGAGCAGTACTTC
>TRBV30|TRBD1|.|TRBJ2-7
CAGQGNDEQYF
TGTGCCGGACAGGGGAACGACGAGCAGTACTTC
>TRBV30|.|once|TRBJ2-7
CAWSLGVWEQYF
TGTGCCTGGAGTCTTGGGGTTTGGGAGCAGTACTTC
>TRBV6-5|.|.|TRBJ1-2
CASSLRDGNYGYTF
TGTGCCAGCAGTCTACGGGACGGAAACTATGGCTACACCTTC
>TRBV19|TRBD2|large|TRBJ2-7
CASSIGSGSSYEQYF
TGTGCCAGTAGTATCGGGAGCGGGAGCTCCTACGAGCAGTACTTC
>TRBV5-1|.|.|TRBJ2-7
CATRTGPTFYEQYF
TGCGCCACTCGAACAGGACCAACCTTCTACGAGCAGTACTTC
>TRBV11-1|TRBD1|.|TRBJ2-1
CASSFRDRGFNEQFF
TGTGCCAGCAGCTTCCGGGACAGGGGTTTCAATGAGCAGTTCTTC
>TRBV20-1|TRBD1|.|TRBJ1-1
CSAADRAADTEAFF
TGCAGTGCCGCCGACAGGGCAGCAGACACTGAAGCTTTCTTT
>TRBV19|TRBD2|.|TRBJ2-1
CASSSGDLAGQFF
TGTGCCAGTAGTTCTGGGGATCTAGCGGGGCAGTTCTTC
>TRBV19|TRBD2|.|TRBJ2-1
CASSIVGTSGNEQFF
TGTGCCAGTAGTATAGTTGGGACTAGCGGGAATGAGCAGTTCTTC
>TRBV6-2/TRBV6-3|.|.|TRBJ1-1
CASSYNPAGWHTEAFF
TGTGCCAGCAGTTACAACCCGGCAGGGTGGCACACTGAAGCTTTCTTT
>TRBV30|.|.|TRBJ1-2
CAWIGARQNF
TGTGCCTGGATAGGGGCCAGGCAGAACTTC
>TRBV20-1|TRBD1|.|TRBJ1-2
CSAIDPKQGFYYGYTF
TGCAGTGCTATCGACCCTAAACAGGGGTTTTATTATGGCTACACCTTC